The 13 T cell receptor beta chains reported below all come from one sample, sequenced in a study of cytomegalovirus exposure and HLA in healthy donors. The primer mix had 60 Vbeta and 13 Jbeta primers. Some clones are missing from TCRdb's copy, which holds only in-frame ones; the method was immunoSEQ multiplex PCR. The sample lists around 260,000 clones; 80% were seen once. Sequences were obtained from PBMCs. These receptors were collected from a girl aged 2-10 years in good health and CMV-seronegative.

This chain joins TRBV5-6 and TRBJ2-5, with D maybe TRBD1 (5 bases). The J call may be in error: the DNA end matches TRBJ2-7 better. This CDR3 region has 15 residues. Germline loops: CDR1 SGHDT, CDR2 YYEEEE. CDR3 bases: TGTGCCAGCAGCTTTTGGGCAGGGCGGATGTCCGAGCAGTACTTC. This codes for CASSFWAGRMSEQYF.

This clone was observed once. The chain is built from TRBV14 and TRBJ1-4; possibly TRBD1 for D (6 bases). This CDR3 spans 15 amino acids. Trimming took off 5 bases at V and 4 bases at J, with 14 bases between the two ends. Germline CDR1 is SGHDN and CDR2 is FVKESK. CDR3 nucleotides: TGTGCCAGCAGCAAAGGCAGGGGCGGTAATGAAAAACTGTTTTTT. The encoded protein is CASSKGRGGNEKLFF.

The gene calls are TRBV9 and TRBJ1-5; D is unresolved. The CDR3 covers 13 residues. V was cut by 3 bases and J by 4 bases, with 8 bases left in between. Germline V lookup: CDR1 SGDLS, CDR2 YYNGEE. The CDR3 DNA reads as TGTGCCAGCAGCGGAGACTTGAATCAGCCCCAGCATTTT. Protein sequence: CASSGDLNQPQHF.

This clone appeared a few times. The chain links TRBV5-4 to TRBJ2-5; a possible D gene is TRBD2 (6 bases). The V gene lost 3 bases and the J gene lost 2 bases, with 8 bases spanning the gap. Germline loops: CDR1 SGHNT, CDR2 YYREEE (reference sequence). The CDR3 consists of 13 residues. In nucleotides, the CDR3 is TGTGCCAGCAGCTACCGGGGGCAAGAGACCCAGTACTTC. Amino acids: CASSYRGQETQYF.

The chain carries TRBV5-4 and TRBJ2-7, with TRBD2 matching 8 bases. Germline CDR1 and CDR2: SGHNT and YYREEE (reference sequence). The CDR3 loop spans 15 amino acids. J was trimmed by 4 bases and V by 3 bases; bases with no gene match: 9. The CDR3 spells CASSSPGGFSYEQYF. CDR3 bases: TGTGCCAGCAGCTCGCCGGGAGGGTTTTCGTACGAGCAGTACTTC.

The rearrangement links TRBV10-3 to TRBJ1-5, with 9 bases that match TRBD1. V shed 6 bases, J shed 3 bases, and the junction held 3 bases outside the gene matches. This CDR3 spans 14 amino acids. CDR1 and CDR2 from the germline V gene are ENHRY and SYGVKD. CDR3 sequence (DNA): TGTGCCATCAGCCGGGACAGGGTCAATCAGCCCCAGCATTTT. This sequence encodes CAISRDRVNQPQHF.

The genes are TRBV19 and TRBJ1-3; the match to TRBD1 covers 7 bases. The ends lost 3 bases at V and 3 bases at J; junction bases unmatched: 8. Germline assignment: CDR1 LNHDA and CDR2 SQIVND (reference sequence). CDR3 length: 16 residues. CDR3 region: CASSIPQGINGNTIYF. CDR3 in DNA: TGTGCCAGTAGTATCCCACAGGGGATTAATGGAAACACCATATATTTT.

CDR3 in amino acids: CASSQEAGFSPLHF. CDR3 nucleotide sequence: TGTGCCAGCAGCCAAGAGGCAGGGTTTTCACCCCTCCACTTT. This chain links TRBV14 with TRBJ1-6, with D perhaps matching TRBD1 (5 bases). This CDR3 spans 14 amino acids. V was cut by 0 bases and J by 9 bases, with 9 bases left in between. The germline V gene has CDR1 SGHDN and CDR2 FVKESK.

This clone showed up just a few times. The chain carries TRBV6-1 and TRBJ1-5; D might be TRBD1 (5 bases). V lost 6 bases and J 0 bases, leaving 12 bases between the germline ends. Germline V gene lookup returns CDR1 MNHNS and CDR2 SASEGT. CDR3 size: 15 residues. CDR3 protein: CASSSRDNSNQPQHF. In nucleotides, the CDR3 is TGTGCCAGCAGCTCCAGGGATAATAGCAATCAGCCCCAGCATTTT.

The rearrangement uses TRBV19 and TRBJ1-2; TRBD1 might be the D (5 bases). Trimming removed 4 bases at V and 3 bases at J, with 12 bases between. Germline-derived CDR1 and CDR2 are LNHDA and SQIVND (reference sequence). This CDR3 region has 14 residues. Written as DNA, the CDR3 is TGTGCCAGTAGTACGGGACTGTTTTACTATGGCTACACCTTC. This encodes CASSTGLFYYGYTF.

V usage is TRBV9 and J usage is TRBJ1-6; D remains ambiguous. CDR3 length: 15 amino acids. V was cut by 0 bases and J by 6 bases, with 10 bases left in between. Germline CDR1 and CDR2: SGDLS and YYNGEE. CDR3 protein: CASSVEEAFNSPLHF. The CDR3 region has the DNA TGTGCCAGCAGCGTAGAGGAGGCCTTTAATTCACCCCTCCACTTT.

This clone was recorded once. This chain links TRBV27 with TRBJ2-1; TRBD1 aligns across 8 bases. The CDR3 has 14 amino acids. Germline trimming cut 6 bases from V and 6 bases from J; bases unmatched to any gene: 7. Looked up from germline, CDR1 is MNHEY and CDR2 is SMNVEV (reference sequence). For the CDR3, the DNA is TGTGCCAGCAGCTTAAGGACAGGGTCCAATGAGCAGTTCTTC. Its translation: CASSLRTGSNEQFF.

The chain uses TRBV6-6 and TRBJ2-7; D might be TRBD2 (6 bases). From germline, CDR1 is MNHNY and CDR2 SVGAGI (reference sequence). Trimming took 2 bases from V and 5 from J, leaving 7 bases between them. The CDR3 totals 12 residues. CDR3 residues: CASSYRGNEQYF. The CDR3 DNA reads TGTGCCAGCAGTTACCGGGGGAACGAGCAGTACTTC.